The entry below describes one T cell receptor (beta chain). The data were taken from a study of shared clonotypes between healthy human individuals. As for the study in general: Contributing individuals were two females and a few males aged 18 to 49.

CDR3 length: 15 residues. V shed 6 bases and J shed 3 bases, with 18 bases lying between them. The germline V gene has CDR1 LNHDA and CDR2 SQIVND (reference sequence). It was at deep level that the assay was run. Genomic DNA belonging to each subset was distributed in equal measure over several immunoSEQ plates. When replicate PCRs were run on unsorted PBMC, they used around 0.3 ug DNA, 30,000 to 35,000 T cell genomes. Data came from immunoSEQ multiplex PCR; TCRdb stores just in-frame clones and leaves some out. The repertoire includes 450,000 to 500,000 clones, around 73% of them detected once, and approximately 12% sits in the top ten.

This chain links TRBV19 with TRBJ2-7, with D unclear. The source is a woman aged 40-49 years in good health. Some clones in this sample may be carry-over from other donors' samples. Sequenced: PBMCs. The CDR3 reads CASSGRTKKNYEQYF. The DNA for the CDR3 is TGTGCCAGTAGCGGGCGAACCAAAAAGAACTACGAGCAGTACTTC.